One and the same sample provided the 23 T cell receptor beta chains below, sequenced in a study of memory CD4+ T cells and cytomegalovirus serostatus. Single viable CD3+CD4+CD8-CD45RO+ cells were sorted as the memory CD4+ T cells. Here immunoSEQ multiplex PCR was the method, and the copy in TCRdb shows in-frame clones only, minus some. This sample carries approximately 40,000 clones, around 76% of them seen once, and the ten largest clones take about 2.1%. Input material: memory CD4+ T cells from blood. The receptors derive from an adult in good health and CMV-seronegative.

In DNA form, the CDR3 reads TGTGCCAGCAGTTTTTCTCGGCAGCATCAGCAGTACTTC. This codes for CASSFSRQHQQYF. V usage is TRBV28 and J usage is TRBJ2-7; D not resolved. Per the germline V gene, CDR1 is MDHEN and CDR2 is SYDVKM. Deletions cut 3 bases from V and 8 bases from J, with 14 bases between. The CDR3 runs to 13 residues.

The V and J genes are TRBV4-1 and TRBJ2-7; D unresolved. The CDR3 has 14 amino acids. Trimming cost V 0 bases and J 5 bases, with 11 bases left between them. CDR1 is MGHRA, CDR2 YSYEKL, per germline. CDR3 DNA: TGCGCCAGCAGCCAAGACCGTTTTGTCCACGAGCAGTACTTC. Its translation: CASSQDRFVHEQYF.

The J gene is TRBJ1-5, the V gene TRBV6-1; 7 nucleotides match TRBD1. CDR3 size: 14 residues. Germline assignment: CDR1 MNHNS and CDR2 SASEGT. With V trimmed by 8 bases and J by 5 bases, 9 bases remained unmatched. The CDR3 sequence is CASQGGRYDQPQHF. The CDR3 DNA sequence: TGTGCCAGCCAGGGGGGGCGGTACGATCAGCCCCAGCATTTT.

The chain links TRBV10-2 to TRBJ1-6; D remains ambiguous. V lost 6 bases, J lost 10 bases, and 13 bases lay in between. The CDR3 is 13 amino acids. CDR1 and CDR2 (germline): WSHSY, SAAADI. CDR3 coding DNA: TGCGCCAGCAGACTTTTGGGTGAATCACCCCTCCACTTT. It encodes CASRLLGESPLHF.

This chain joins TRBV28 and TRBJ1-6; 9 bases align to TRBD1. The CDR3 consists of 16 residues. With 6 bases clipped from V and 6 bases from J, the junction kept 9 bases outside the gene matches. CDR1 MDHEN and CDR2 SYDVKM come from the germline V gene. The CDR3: CASSTGDRGFNSPLHF. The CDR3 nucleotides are TGTGCCAGCAGCACCGGCGACAGGGGGTTTAATTCACCCCTCCACTTT.

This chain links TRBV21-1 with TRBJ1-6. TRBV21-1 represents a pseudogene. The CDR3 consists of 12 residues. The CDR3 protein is CASTAPCSPLHF. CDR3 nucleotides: TGTGCCAGCACCGCGCCCTGTTCACCCCTCCACTTT.

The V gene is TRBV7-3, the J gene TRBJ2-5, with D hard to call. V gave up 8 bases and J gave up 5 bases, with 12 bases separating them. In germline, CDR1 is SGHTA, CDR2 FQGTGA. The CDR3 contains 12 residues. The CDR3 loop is CASLGLQETQYF. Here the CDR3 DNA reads TGTGCCAGCTTGGGCCTCCAGGAGACCCAGTACTTC. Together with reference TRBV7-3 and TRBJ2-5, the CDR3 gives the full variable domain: GAGVSQTPSNKVTEKGKYVELRCDPISGHTALYWYRQSLGQGPEFLIYFQGTGAADDSGLPNDRFFAVRPEGSVSTLKIQRTERGDSAVYLCASLGLQETQYFGPGTRLLVL.

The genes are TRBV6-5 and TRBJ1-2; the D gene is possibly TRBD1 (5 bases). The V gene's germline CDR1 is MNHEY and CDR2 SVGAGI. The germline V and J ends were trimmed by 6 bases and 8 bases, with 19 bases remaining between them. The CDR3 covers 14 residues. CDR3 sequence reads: CASSPPRGASGYTF. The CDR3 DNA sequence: TGTGCCAGCAGCCCTCCTAGAGGGGCGTCCGGCTACACCTTC.

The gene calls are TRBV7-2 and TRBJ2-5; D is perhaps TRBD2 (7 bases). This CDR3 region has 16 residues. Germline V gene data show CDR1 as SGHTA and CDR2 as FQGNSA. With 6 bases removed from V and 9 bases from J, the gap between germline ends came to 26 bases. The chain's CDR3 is CASRALGGRLGAAQYF. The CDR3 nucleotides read TGTGCCAGCAGAGCCTTGGGGGGGCGCCTCGGGGCGGCCCAGTACTTC.

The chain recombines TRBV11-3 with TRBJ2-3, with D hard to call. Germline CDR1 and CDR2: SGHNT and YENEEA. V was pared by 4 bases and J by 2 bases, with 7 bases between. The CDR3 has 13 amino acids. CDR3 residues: CASSSSYTDTQYF. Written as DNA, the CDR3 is TGTGCCAGCAGCTCATCATACACAGATACGCAGTATTTT.

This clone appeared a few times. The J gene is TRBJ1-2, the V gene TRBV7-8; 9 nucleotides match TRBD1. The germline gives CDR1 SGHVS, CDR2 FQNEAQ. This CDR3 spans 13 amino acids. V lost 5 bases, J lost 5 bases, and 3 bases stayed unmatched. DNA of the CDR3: TGTGCCAGCAGCGGCGACAGGGGGTATGGCTACACCTTC. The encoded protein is CASSGDRGYGYTF.

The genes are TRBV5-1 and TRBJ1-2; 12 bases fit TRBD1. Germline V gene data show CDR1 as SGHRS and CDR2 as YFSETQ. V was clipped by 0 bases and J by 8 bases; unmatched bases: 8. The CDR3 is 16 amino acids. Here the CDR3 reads CASSLVLGQGAGGYTF. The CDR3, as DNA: TGCGCCAGCAGCTTGGTTTTGGGACAGGGGGCCGGCGGCTACACCTTC.

The CDR3: CASSLLDRGHSPLHF. In DNA, the CDR3 is TGTGCCAGCAGCTTACTCGACAGGGGGCATTCACCCCTCCACTTT. V usage is TRBV11-2 and J usage is TRBJ1-6; 10 bases map to TRBD1. CDR3 length equals 15 residues. V gave up 2 bases and J gave up 8 bases; unmatched junction bases: 3. Germline values: CDR1 SGHAT, CDR2 FQNNGV.

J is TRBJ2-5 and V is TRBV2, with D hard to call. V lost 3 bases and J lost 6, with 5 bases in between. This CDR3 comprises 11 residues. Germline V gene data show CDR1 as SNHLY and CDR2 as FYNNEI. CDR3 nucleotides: TGTGCCAGCAGTGAGTTACAGACCCAGTACTTC. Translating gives CASSELQTQYF.

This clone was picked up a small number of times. CDR3 in amino acids: CASSLLSGQGGSPLHF. CDR3 nucleotides: TGTGCCAGCAGCTTATTGTCGGGACAGGGAGGTTCACCCCTCCACTTT. The chain is built from TRBV7-9 and TRBJ1-6; 9 bases match TRBD1. The length of the CDR3 is 16 residues. J gave up 9 bases and V 2 bases, and 8 bases lay outside the gene matches. In germline, CDR1 is SEHNR, CDR2 FQNEAQ (reference sequence).

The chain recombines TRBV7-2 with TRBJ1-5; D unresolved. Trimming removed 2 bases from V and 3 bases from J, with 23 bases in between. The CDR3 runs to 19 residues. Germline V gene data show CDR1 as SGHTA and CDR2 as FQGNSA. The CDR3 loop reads CASSLSRRTATTSNQPQHF. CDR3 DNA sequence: TGTGCCAGCAGCTTATCGCGTCGAACAGCCACCACTTCCAATCAGCCCCAGCATTTT.

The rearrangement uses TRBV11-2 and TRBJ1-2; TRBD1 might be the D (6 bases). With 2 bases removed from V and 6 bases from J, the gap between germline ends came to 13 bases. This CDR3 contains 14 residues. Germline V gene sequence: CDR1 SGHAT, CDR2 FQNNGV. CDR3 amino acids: CASSLTTGYHGYTF. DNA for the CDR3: TGTGCCAGCAGCTTAACTACAGGGTACCATGGCTACACCTTC.

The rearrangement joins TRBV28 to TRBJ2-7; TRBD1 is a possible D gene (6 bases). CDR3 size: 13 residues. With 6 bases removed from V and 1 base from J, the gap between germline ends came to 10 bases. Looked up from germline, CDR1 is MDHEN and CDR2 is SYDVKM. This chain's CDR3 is CASSRDRSYEQYF. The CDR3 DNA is TGTGCCAGCAGCCGAGACAGGTCCTACGAGCAGTACTTC.

CDR3: CASSAPQGSVVTYEQYF. CDR3 bases: TGTGCCAGCAGTGCCCCACAGGGTTCAGTGGTTACCTACGAGCAGTACTTC. The chain employs TRBV6-4 and TRBJ2-7; D perhaps matches TRBD1 (6 bases). V was cut by 4 bases and J by 2 bases, with 21 bases left in between. Germline V lookup: CDR1 MRHNA, CDR2 SNTAGT. The CDR3 extends over 17 amino acids.

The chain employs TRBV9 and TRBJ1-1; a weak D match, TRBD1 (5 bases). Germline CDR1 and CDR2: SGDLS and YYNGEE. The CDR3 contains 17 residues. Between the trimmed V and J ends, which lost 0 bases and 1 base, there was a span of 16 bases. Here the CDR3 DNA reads TGTGCCAGCAGCGTAGAGGATGAGGGGTGGGAGAACACTGAAGCTTTCTTT. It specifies CASSVEDEGWENTEAFF.

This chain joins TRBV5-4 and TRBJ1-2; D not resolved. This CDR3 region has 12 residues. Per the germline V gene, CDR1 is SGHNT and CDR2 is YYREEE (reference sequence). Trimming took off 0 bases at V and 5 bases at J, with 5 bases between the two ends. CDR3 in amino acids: CASSLERYGYTF. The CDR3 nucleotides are TGTGCCAGCAGCTTGGAGAGATATGGCTACACCTTC.

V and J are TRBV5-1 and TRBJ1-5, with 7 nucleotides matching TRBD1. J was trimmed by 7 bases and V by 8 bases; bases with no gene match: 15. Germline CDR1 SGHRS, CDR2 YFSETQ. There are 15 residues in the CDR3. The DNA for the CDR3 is TGCGCCAGAGGAATAGACAGGGTCGTTATCCAGCCCCAGCATTTT. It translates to CARGIDRVVIQPQHF.

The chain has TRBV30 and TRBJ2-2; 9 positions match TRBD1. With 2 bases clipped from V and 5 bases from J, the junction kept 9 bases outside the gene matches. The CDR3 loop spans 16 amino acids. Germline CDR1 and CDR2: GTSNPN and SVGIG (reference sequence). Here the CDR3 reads CAWSRFGTGTTGELFF. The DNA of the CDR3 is TGTGCCTGGAGTAGGTTTGGGACAGGGACGACCGGGGAGCTGTTTTTT.